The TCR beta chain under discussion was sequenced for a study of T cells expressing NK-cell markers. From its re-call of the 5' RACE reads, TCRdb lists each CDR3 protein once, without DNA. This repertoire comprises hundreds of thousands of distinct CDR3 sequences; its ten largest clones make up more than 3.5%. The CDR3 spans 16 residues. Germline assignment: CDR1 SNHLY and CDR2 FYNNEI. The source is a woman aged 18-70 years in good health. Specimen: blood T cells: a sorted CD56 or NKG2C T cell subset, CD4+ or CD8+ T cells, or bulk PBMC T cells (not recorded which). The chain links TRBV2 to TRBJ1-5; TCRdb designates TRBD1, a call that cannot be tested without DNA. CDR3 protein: CASSDHRAYSNQPQHF.